Below, 29 T cell receptor beta chains from the same sample are listed, as sequenced in a study of neurological immune-mediated disorders. Documented time point: longitudinal time-point 1 (baseline). TCRdb called the 5' RACE reads again in MiXCR, with one record for every CDR3 protein. This sample yields approximately 46,000 distinct CDR3 sequences, of which 10% are seen a single time; 1.6% belongs to the top ten. Sequencing was done on a sample of PBMCs. These receptors were collected from a woman aged 40 to 50 in good health.

This clonotype appeared many times. This chain links TRBV7-2 with TRBJ2-6, with TRBD1 as a possible D gene (6 bases). Germline V gene lookup returns CDR1 SGHTA and CDR2 FQGNSA. V was shortened by 2 bases and J by 0 bases, with 14 bases between the two germline ends. The CDR3 is made up of 18 amino acids. As DNA, the CDR3 is TGTGCCAGCAGCTTAATTATACAGGGCTCCTCTGGGGCCAACGTCCTGACTTTC. This codes for CASSLIIQGSSGANVLTF.

The rearrangement links TRBV11-1 to TRBJ2-3, with TRBD2 matching over 7 bases. Trimming removed 8 bases from V and 4 bases from J; junction bases left unmatched: 6. This CDR3 region has 13 residues. The V gene's germline CDR1 is SGHAT and CDR2 FQDESV (reference sequence). As DNA, the CDR3 is TGTGCCAGCGGGACTACCAGGGCAGATACGCAGTATTTT. Amino acids: CASGTTRADTQYF.

This clonotype was detected many times. The rearrangement links TRBV20-1 to TRBJ2-3; 8 nucleotides line up with TRBD2. Germline V gene sequence: CDR1 DFQATT, CDR2 SNEGSKA (reference sequence). V shed 6 bases, J shed 0 bases, and the junction held 8 bases outside the gene matches. This CDR3 comprises 15 residues. CDR3 residues: CSATRTSQSTDTQYF. The CDR3 DNA sequence: TGCAGTGCCACCCGGACTAGCCAGAGCACAGATACGCAGTATTTT.

This clonotype showed up many times. CDR3 in DNA: TGCAGCGTGGAGGGTACAGGGGGCTACGAGCAGTACTTC. This gives the protein CSVEGTGGYEQYF. V and J are TRBV29-1 and TRBJ2-7; 8 bases are shared with TRBD1. CDR1 and CDR2 from the germline V gene are SQVTM and ANQGSEA. With 6 bases clipped from V and 3 bases from J, the junction kept 7 bases outside the gene matches. This CDR3 comprises 13 residues.

This clonotype was observed at least ten times. This chain links TRBV10-3 with TRBJ2-3, with TRBD1 as a possible D gene (6 bases). V lost 10 bases, J lost 3 bases, and 17 bases lay in between. Looked up from germline, CDR1 is ENHRY and CDR2 is SYGVKD. CDR3 length: 14 amino acids. CDR3 DNA sequence: TGTGCCACCGGGGCGGCAGGGGAGACAGATACGCAGTATTTT. It codes for CATGAAGETDTQYF.

This clonotype occurred many times. The V and J genes are TRBV20-1 and TRBJ2-5; a weak D match, TRBD2 (6 bases). The CDR3 is made up of 14 amino acids. With 3 bases removed from V and 5 bases from J, the gap between germline ends came to 16 bases. Germline CDR1 DFQATT, CDR2 SNEGSKA (reference sequence). In DNA, the CDR3 is TGCAGTGCTAGGTTAAGCAGGGAGGAGGAGACCCAGTACTTC. This codes for CSARLSREEETQYF.

This clonotype was seen ten or more times. J is TRBJ2-1 and V is TRBV5-5, with TRBD2 matching over 9 bases. The CDR3 contains 17 residues. Germline CDR1 and CDR2: SGHKS and YYEKEE (reference sequence). The ends lost 0 bases at V and 5 bases at J; junction bases unmatched: 9. CDR3 in DNA: TGTGCCAGCAGCTTGGCGGCTAGAGCGGGAGGTAACAATGAGCAGTTCTTC. Its translation: CASSLAARAGGNNEQFF.

This clonotype was picked up many times. The rearrangement joins TRBV5-6 to TRBJ2-5; 13 nucleotides line up with TRBD2. The CDR3 covers 18 residues. Trimming at V came to 6 bases and at J to 7 bases, leaving 18 bases not matched to a gene. Germline CDR1 reads SGHDT; CDR2 reads YYEEEE. CDR3 nucleotides: TGTGCCAGCACCCACGGGGCCTCAGGACTAGCGGGAGTGGGGACCCAGTACTTC. The encoded protein is CASTHGASGLAGVGTQYF.

This clonotype was counted many times. This chain uses TRBV7-2 with TRBJ2-1, with unresolved D. Trimming cost V 1 base and J 2 bases, with 9 bases left between them. CDR3 length: 15 residues. The germline gives CDR1 SGHTA, CDR2 FQGNSA. CDR3 protein: CASSLGPGPYNEQFF. CDR3 in DNA: TGTGCCAGCAGCTTAGGGCCGGGCCCCTACAATGAGCAGTTCTTC.

This clonotype was counted many times. This chain joins TRBV7-9 and TRBJ2-3; no firm D call. The CDR3 runs 13 residues. The V gene's germline CDR1 is SEHNR and CDR2 FQNEAQ (reference sequence). V shed 4 bases and J shed 7 bases, with 12 bases lying between them. The CDR3 region is CASSSEDRYTQYF. The CDR3 DNA follows: TGTGCCAGCAGCTCCGAGGATCGTTATACGCAGTATTTT.

This clonotype was counted at least ten times. This rearrangement joins TRBV7-8 to TRBJ2-3, with 8 bases that match TRBD1. The CDR3 contains 14 residues. Germline V gives CDR1 SGHVS, CDR2 FQNEAQ. Trimming removed 6 bases from V and 1 base from J; junction bases left unmatched: 3. CDR3 nucleotide sequence: TGTGCCAGCAGTACGACAGGGGGCACAGATACGCAGTATTTT. Amino acid sequence: CASSTTGGTDTQYF.

The V call is TRBV4-2, the J call TRBJ1-5; D gene ambiguous. Germline V CDR1 and CDR2: LGHNA, YNFKEQ. The CDR3 extends over 12 amino acids. V lost 2 bases to trimming and J lost 10 bases, with 9 bases between them. The CDR3 nucleotides read TGTGCCAGCAGCCAATGGGCGGTTCCCCAGCATTTT. Residues: CASSQWAVPQHF.

Many counts were recorded for this clonotype. The genes are TRBV7-2 and TRBJ2-1; TRBD2 aligns across 11 bases. The germline V gene has CDR1 SGHTA and CDR2 FQGNSA. This CDR3 contains 15 residues. Unmatched junction bases numbered 4, after V lost 6 bases and J lost 3 bases. The CDR3 region is CASSRLAGSYNEQFF. The CDR3 nucleotides read TGTGCCAGCAGTAGACTAGCGGGAAGCTACAATGAGCAGTTCTTC.

This clonotype was seen at least ten times. The chain joins TRBV7-2 to TRBJ2-1; D not certain. CDR1 and CDR2 from the germline V gene are SGHTA and FQGNSA. The germline V and J ends were trimmed by 8 bases and 2 bases, with 13 bases remaining between them. This CDR3 spans 14 amino acids. DNA of the CDR3: TGTGCCAGCGGTCCAAATTTCGCCTACAATGAGCAGTTCTTC. It yields the protein CASGPNFAYNEQFF.

This clonotype was counted many times. The CDR3 loop is CASSPQGQGGQPQHF. Written as DNA, the CDR3 is TGTGCCAGCAGCCCCCAGGGACAGGGAGGTCAGCCCCAGCATTTT. The V gene is TRBV12-3 or TRBV12-4, the J gene TRBJ1-5, with TRBD1 matching 9 bases. Trimming cost V 6 bases and J 6 bases; bases outside gene matches: 9. The CDR3 is 15 residues long.

This clonotype was recorded once. This may be a read error: a much more frequent sequence differs by one nucleotide. The chain couples TRBV3-1 to TRBJ1-5; D ambiguous. Germline CDR1 reads LGHDT; CDR2 reads YNNKEL (reference sequence). V shed 3 bases and J shed 4 bases, with 10 bases lying between them. The CDR3 is made up of 14 amino acids. The CDR3 DNA sequence: TGTGCCAGCAGCCAGGTGACTAGTAATCAGCCCCAGCATTTT. It is translated as CASSQVTSNQPQHF.

The rearrangement uses TRBV10-3 and TRBJ2-2, with D possibly TRBD1 on 6 matching bases. CDR1 ENHRY and CDR2 SYGVKD come from the germline V gene. V dropped 5 bases and J dropped 5 bases, with 12 bases sitting between them. This CDR3 contains 14 residues. The chain's CDR3 is CAISLGAGTGELFF. In nucleotides, the CDR3 is TGTGCCATCAGTTTGGGGGCTGGGACCGGGGAGCTGTTTTTT.

This clonotype was observed many times. The rearrangement uses TRBV7-2 and TRBJ2-5; 16 bases map to TRBD2. The V gene's germline CDR1 is SGHTA and CDR2 FQGNSA. V shed 3 bases, J shed 4 bases, and the junction held 11 bases outside the gene matches. This CDR3 is built from 19 residues. The CDR3 DNA reads as TGTGCCAGCAGCTTCCGTGCCGGGACTAGCGGGGGGGCCCGAGAGACCCAGTACTTC. Translation: CASSFRAGTSGGARETQYF.

This clonotype was counted between two and nine times. The chain recombines TRBV11-2 with TRBJ2-5; either TRBD1 or TRBD2 may supply D (5 bases each). The V end was cut by 5 bases, the J end by 6 bases, with 16 bases between. The CDR3 spans 14 residues. Germline CDR1 is SGHAT and CDR2 is FQNNGV. The CDR3 reads CASSDPGDVKTQYF. The CDR3 nucleotides are TGTGCCAGCAGCGATCCCGGGGACGTGAAGACCCAGTACTTC.

This sequence joins TRBV10-3 and TRBJ1-2, with D uncertain. In germline, CDR1 is ENHRY, CDR2 SYGVKD. Trimming cost V 6 bases and J 4 bases, with 12 bases left between them. There are 13 residues in the CDR3. CDR3: CAIRRGAIYGYTF. The CDR3 DNA reads as TGTGCCATCAGACGGGGAGCCATCTATGGCTACACCTTC.

This clonotype was counted many times. The chain recombines TRBV5-1 with TRBJ2-7; no clear D gene. From germline, CDR1 is SGHRS and CDR2 YFSETQ. This CDR3 contains 13 residues. The germline V and J ends were trimmed by 4 bases and 2 bases, with 10 bases remaining between them. CDR3 bases: TGCGCCAGCAGCAAGGACGGTCCCTACGAGCAGTACTTC. It encodes CASSKDGPYEQYF.

This clonotype appeared many times. The rearrangement uses TRBV3-1 and TRBJ2-3, with 9 positions matching TRBD1. Losses at the gene ends were 4 bases for V and 1 base for J; bases not matched to a gene: 0. Germline loops: CDR1 LGHDT, CDR2 YNNKEL (reference sequence). The length of the CDR3 is 14 residues. CDR3 amino acids: CASSRTGGTDTQYF. Here the CDR3 DNA reads TGTGCCAGCAGCCGGACAGGGGGCACAGATACGCAGTATTTT.

This chain connects TRBV3-1 to TRBJ2-7; D is ambiguous. The CDR3 has 14 amino acids. The V gene's germline CDR1 is LGHDT and CDR2 YNNKEL (reference sequence). Trimming shortened V by 2 bases and J by 6 bases, and 14 bases separated the two germline ends. The CDR3 sequence: CASSQSPGKVEQYF. CDR3 sequence (DNA): TGTGCCAGCAGCCAATCCCCAGGAAAAGTCGAGCAGTACTTC.

This clonotype occurred many times. A junction boundary mismatches the germline segment, possibly from a read error. This chain links TRBV7-9 with TRBJ2-4; TRBD1 matches 7 bases. The V gene's germline CDR1 is SEHNR and CDR2 FQNEAQ (reference sequence). The CDR3 is 14 amino acids. Here the CDR3 DNA reads TGTGCCAGCAGTTTAGCCGGGACAGAAAACATTCAGTACTTC. Translating gives CASSLAGTENIQYF.

This clonotype was observed at least ten times. V usage is TRBV3-1 and J usage is TRBJ2-6; no clear D. V lost 4 bases to trimming and J lost 0 bases, with 13 bases between them. CDR3 length: 17 residues. Germline V gene data show CDR1 as LGHDT and CDR2 as YNNKEL (reference sequence). DNA for the CDR3: TGTGCCAGCAGCCCCATCGGACGCAGCTCTGGGGCCAACGTCCTGACTTTC. Residues: CASSPIGRSSGANVLTF.

This clonotype was counted at least ten times. This rearrangement joins TRBV10-3 to TRBJ2-7, with TRBD1 matching over 9 bases. J lost 4 bases, V lost 6 bases, and 19 bases had no gene match. Germline V gene data show CDR1 as ENHRY and CDR2 as SYGVKD. This CDR3 has 18 residues. The CDR3 sequence: CAIRQRHIPGTGWYEQYF. As DNA, the CDR3 is TGTGCCATCAGGCAACGACACATTCCCGGGACAGGGTGGTACGAGCAGTACTTC.

This clonotype was recorded at least ten times. The chain couples TRBV7-2 to TRBJ2-5; 11 positions agree with TRBD2. The CDR3 sequence is 16 residues long. The V and J ends lost 5 bases and 0 bases, in that order; junction bases with no gene match: 5. Per the germline V gene, CDR1 is SGHTA and CDR2 is FQGNSA. The CDR3 is CASSPRLAGNQETQYF. The CDR3 coding sequence is TGTGCCAGCAGCCCCCGACTAGCGGGGAACCAAGAGACCCAGTACTTC. Complete variable domain (other parts from reference TRBV7-2 and TRBJ2-5): GAGVSQSPSNKVTEKGKDVELRCDPISGHTALYWYRQSLGQGLEFLIYFQGNSAPDKSGLPSDRFSAERTGGSVSTLTIQRTQQEDSAVYLCASSPRLAGNQETQYFGPGTRLLVL.

This clonotype was detected a few times. V is TRBV29-1 and J is TRBJ1-1, with D perhaps TRBD1 (6 bases). The V and J ends lost 8 bases and 0 bases respectively, with 13 bases between them. CDR1 is SQVTM, CDR2 ANQGSEA, per germline. This CDR3 contains 13 residues. The CDR3 sequence: CSICGQLNTEAFF. The CDR3 DNA is TGCAGCATCTGTGGACAGTTGAACACTGAAGCTTTCTTT.

To note about this clonotype: A much larger clone differs from this one at a single base, so this may be a read error. The V and J genes are TRBV20-1 and TRBJ2-7; unclear D gene. The CDR3 runs 13 residues. Trimming removed 7 bases from V and 3 bases from J, with 16 bases in between. Germline lookup yields CDR1 DFQATT and CDR2 SNEGSKA (reference sequence). The chain's CDR3 is CSVIEAGGYEQYF. In nucleotides, the CDR3 is TGCAGTGTCATAGAGGCTGGCGGCTACGAGCAGTACTTC.